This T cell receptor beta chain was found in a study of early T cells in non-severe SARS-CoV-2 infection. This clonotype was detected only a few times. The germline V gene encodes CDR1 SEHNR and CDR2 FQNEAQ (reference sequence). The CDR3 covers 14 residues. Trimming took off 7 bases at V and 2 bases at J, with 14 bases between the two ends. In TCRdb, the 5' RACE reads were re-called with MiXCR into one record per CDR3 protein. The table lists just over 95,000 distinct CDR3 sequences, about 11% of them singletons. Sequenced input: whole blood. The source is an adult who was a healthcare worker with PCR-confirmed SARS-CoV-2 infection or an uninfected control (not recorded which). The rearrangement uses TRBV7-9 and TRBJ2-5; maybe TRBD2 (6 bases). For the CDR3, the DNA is TGTGCCAGCACCTCCAGCGGGCCGCAAGAGACCCAGTACTTC. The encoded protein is CASTSSGPQETQYF.